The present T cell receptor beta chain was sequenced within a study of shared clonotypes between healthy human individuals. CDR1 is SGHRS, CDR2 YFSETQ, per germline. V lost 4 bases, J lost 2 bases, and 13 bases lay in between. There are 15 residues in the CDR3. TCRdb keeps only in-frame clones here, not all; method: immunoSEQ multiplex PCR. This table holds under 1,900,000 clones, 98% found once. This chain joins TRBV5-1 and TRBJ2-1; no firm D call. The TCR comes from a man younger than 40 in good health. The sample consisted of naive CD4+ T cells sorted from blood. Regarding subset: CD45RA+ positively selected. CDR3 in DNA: TGCGCCAGCAGCCCTGACGGTGGACCCTACAATGAGCAGTTCTTC. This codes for CASSPDGGPYNEQFF. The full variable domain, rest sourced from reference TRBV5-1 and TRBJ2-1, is KAGVTQTPRYLIKTRGQQVTLSCSPISGHRSVSWYQQTPGQGLQFLFEYFSETQRNKGNFPGRFSGRQFSNSRSEMNVSTLELGDSALYLCASSPDGGPYNEQFFGPGTRLTVL.